Each of the 25 T cell receptor beta chains below was sequenced from the same sample in a study of blood T cell repertoires in COVID-19. Sequenced by immunoSEQ multiplex PCR; TCRdb stores in-frame clones only, minus some. Among approximately 470,000 clones listed, 80% to 90% were seen once. Sequenced input: peripheral blood. These receptors originate from a human donor in a cohort sampled during active COVID-19.

The chain has TRBV2 and TRBJ2-1, with 14 bases aligning to TRBD2. This CDR3 has 14 amino acids. Germline V CDR1 and CDR2: SNHLY, FYNNEI. The V gene end was trimmed by 7 bases and the J gene end by 9 bases; junction bases not matched to a gene: 5. In DNA form, the CDR3 reads TGTGCCAGCAAGGGACTAGCGGGAGTTGGTGAGCAGTTCTTC. Protein sequence: CASKGLAGVGEQFF.

The V gene is TRBV7-9, the J gene TRBJ2-1; TRBD2 matches at 7 bases. Germline CDR1 reads SEHNR; CDR2 reads FQNEAQ (reference sequence). J was trimmed by 6 bases and V by 1 base; bases with no gene match: 6. This CDR3 contains 15 residues. The CDR3, as DNA: TGTGCCAGCAGCTTAGGTGGGCGGGAGTTCAATGAGCAGTTCTTC. It yields the protein CASSLGGREFNEQFF.

This chain connects TRBV7-3 to TRBJ2-2, with TRBD2 identical over 9 bases. Germline V gene sequence: CDR1 SGHTA, CDR2 FQGTGA. V lost 3 bases to trimming and J lost 6 bases; unmatched junction nucleotides: 11. The CDR3 sequence is 17 residues long. CDR3 bases: TGTGCCAGCAGCTTTCGGGCGGGAGGGCCGAGTGCCGGGGAGCTGTTTTTT. It translates to CASSFRAGGPSAGELFF.

Regarding this clone: This sample also contains other DNA sequences that code for the same CDR3. The chain joins TRBV5-6 to TRBJ2-2; TRBD1 matches at 7 bases. Germline V gene lookup returns CDR1 SGHDT and CDR2 YYEEEE. CDR3 length equals 14 residues. Trimming cost V 0 bases and J 4 bases; bases outside gene matches: 0. The CDR3 loop reads CASSLAGGTGELFF. For the CDR3, the DNA is TGTGCCAGCAGCTTGGCAGGGGGCACCGGGGAGCTGTTTTTT. Full variable domain (rest looked up from reference TRBV5-6 and TRBJ2-2): DAGVTQSPTHLIKTRGQQVTLRCSPKSGHDTVSWYQQALGQGPQFIFQYYEEEERQRGNFPDRFSGHQFPNYSSELNVNALLLGDSALYLCASSLAGGTGELFFGEGSRLTVL.

The J gene is TRBJ2-3, the V gene TRBV28; the match to TRBD2 covers 7 bases. Per the germline V gene, CDR1 is MDHEN and CDR2 is SYDVKM. V was pared by 5 bases and J by 3 bases, with 2 bases of the junction left unmatched. The CDR3 is 13 amino acids. Here the CDR3 reads CASSRGGTDTQYF. The DNA of the CDR3 is TGTGCCAGCAGTCGCGGGGGAACAGATACGCAGTATTTT. Using reference TRBV28 and TRBJ2-3 for the parts outside the CDR3, the full variable domain is DVKVTQSSRYLVKRTGEKVFLECVQDMDHENMFWYRQDPGLGLRLIYFSYDVKMKEKGDIPEGYSVSREKKERFSLILESASTNQTSMYLCASSRGGTDTQYFGPGTRLTVL.

V usage is TRBV18 and J usage is TRBJ1-3; no reliable D call. The V end lost 3 bases, the J end lost 2 bases, and 11 bases lay between the germline ends. The germline V gene has CDR1 KGHSH and CDR2 LQKENI. The CDR3 consists of 15 residues. In DNA form, the CDR3 reads TGTGCCAGCTCACCTCGGGAAGGTGCTGGAAACACCATATATTTT. Translation gives CASSPREGAGNTIYF. The whole variable domain, filled in from reference TRBV18 and TRBJ1-3, reads NAGVMQNPRHLVRRRGQEARLRCSPMKGHSHVYWYRQLPEEGLKFMVYLQKENIIDESGMPKERFSAEFPKEGPSILRIQQVVRGDSAAYFCASSPREGAGNTIYFGEGSWLTVV.

This clone was seen once. The chain links TRBV25-1 to TRBJ2-1, with D possibly TRBD2 on 6 matching bases. The ends were cut back, 4 bases at V and 4 bases at J, with 20 bases in the middle. The CDR3 runs to 17 residues. From germline, CDR1 is MGHDK and CDR2 SYGVNS. CDR3: CASSGSQPGLIYNEQFF. The CDR3 bases are TGTGCCAGCAGTGGTAGTCAACCGGGACTGATTTACAATGAGCAGTTCTTC.

V is TRBV14 and J is TRBJ1-2, with D unresolved. Germline V gene data show CDR1 as SGHDN and CDR2 as FVKESK. This CDR3 is 14 amino acids long. Between the trimmed V and J ends, which lost 3 bases and 3 bases, there was a span of 11 bases. CDR3 in amino acids: CASSQRQTYYGYTF. In DNA form, the CDR3 reads TGTGCCAGCAGCCAGAGGCAGACGTACTATGGCTACACCTTC.

A remark on this clone: This sample also contains other DNA sequences that code for the same CDR3. The chain has TRBV28 and TRBJ2-5; 10 bases fit TRBD2. The ends lost 6 bases at V and 4 bases at J; junction bases unmatched: 5. This CDR3 contains 14 residues. In germline, CDR1 is MDHEN, CDR2 SYDVKM. The chain's CDR3 is CASSPRLAGETQYF. Here the CDR3 DNA reads TGTGCCAGCAGCCCCCGACTAGCGGGAGAGACCCAGTACTTC. The complete variable domain, with remaining parts taken from reference TRBV28 and TRBJ2-5, reads DVKVTQSSRYLVKRTGEKVFLECVQDMDHENMFWYRQDPGLGLRLIYFSYDVKMKEKGDIPEGYSVSREKKERFSLILESASTNQTSMYLCASSPRLAGETQYFGPGTRLLVL.

The chain employs TRBV4-1 and TRBJ2-1; 7 bases fit TRBD2. After removal of 3 bases from V and 5 bases from J, the junction contained 10 bases not matched to a gene. The CDR3 sequence is 16 residues long. Germline V gene data show CDR1 as MGHRA and CDR2 as YSYEKL. The CDR3 protein is CASSQWGGRGDNEQFF. DNA of the CDR3: TGCGCCAGCAGCCAGTGGGGCGGGAGAGGGGACAATGAGCAGTTCTTC.

This clone was counted once. V usage is TRBV10-3 and J usage is TRBJ2-5; D call uncertain. The CDR3 extends over 13 amino acids. V was trimmed by 7 bases and J by 1 base, leaving 10 bases between them. CDR1 and CDR2 (germline): ENHRY, SYGVKD. Written as DNA, the CDR3 is TGTGCCATCAAAGACACCACCCAAGAGACCCAGTACTTC. This encodes CAIKDTTQETQYF.

The V call is TRBV2, the J call TRBJ2-5; TRBD1 might be the D (5 bases). Germline assignment: CDR1 SNHLY and CDR2 FYNNEI. This CDR3 contains 14 residues. Deletions cut 5 bases from V and 2 bases from J, with 12 bases between. The chain's CDR3 is CASSTRQIQETQYF. Here the CDR3 DNA reads TGTGCCAGCAGTACCCGACAGATTCAAGAGACCCAGTACTTC.

Details on this clone: The same CDR3 can be traced to other DNA sequences in this sample. The chain combines TRBV10-1 with TRBJ1-5, with D possibly TRBD1 on 5 matching bases. Trimming shortened V by 5 bases and J by 3 bases, and 8 bases separated the two germline ends. This CDR3 has 13 residues. From germline, CDR1 is WNHNN and CDR2 SYGVQD (reference sequence). CDR3 DNA: TGCGCCAGCAGTCGGGACTCCAATCAGCCCCAGCATTTT. Amino acids: CASSRDSNQPQHF.

J is TRBJ1-1 and V is TRBV7-9, with 7 bases aligning to TRBD1. V shed 5 bases and J 11 bases; nucleotides not matched to a gene: 14. The CDR3 extends over 14 amino acids. Per the germline V gene, CDR1 is SEHNR and CDR2 is FQNEAQ (reference sequence). CDR3 DNA sequence: TGTGCCAGCAGCCGACAAGGCGTACAGGGGATGGCTTTCTTT. Its translation: CASSRQGVQGMAFF.

V gene TRBV7-2 combines with J gene TRBJ1-1; D might be TRBD1 (6 bases). Per germline, CDR1 SGHTA and CDR2 FQGNSA. Trimming pared 5 bases from V and 5 bases from J, leaving 15 bases between. The CDR3 has 14 amino acids. The CDR3 DNA reads as TGTGCCAGCAGCCAGACAGGTTTAGAAACTGAAGCTTTCTTT. Residues: CASSQTGLETEAFF.

This CDR3 reads CASSPQGRLNTEAFF. In nucleotides, the CDR3 is TGCGCCAGCAGCCCTCAGGGTCGACTGAACACTGAAGCTTTCTTT. V usage is TRBV5-1 and J usage is TRBJ1-1, with a possible D match to TRBD1 (5 bases). The V gene's germline CDR1 is SGHRS and CDR2 YFSETQ. The CDR3 is 15 amino acids. Trimming removed 4 bases from V and 0 bases from J, with 13 bases in between.

The V call is TRBV27, the J call TRBJ2-7, with D tentatively TRBD1 (5 bases). The length of the CDR3 is 14 residues. CDR1 and CDR2 from the germline V gene are MNHEY and SMNVEV (reference sequence). V lost 5 bases, J lost 5 bases, and 16 bases lay in between. DNA for the CDR3: TGTGCCAGCAGTCGGACATCTAGGTCCCACGAGCAGTACTTC. It is translated as CASSRTSRSHEQYF.

This clone was counted only a few times. The chain recombines TRBV4-2 with TRBJ2-5, with TRBD2 matching 7 bases. Germline V gene data show CDR1 as LGHNA and CDR2 as YNFKEQ. Unmatched junction bases numbered 4, after V lost 1 base and J lost 2 bases. CDR3 length: 15 amino acids. The CDR3 loop reads CASSQVASGQETQYF. The CDR3 bases are TGTGCCAGCAGCCAAGTGGCTAGCGGACAAGAGACCCAGTACTTC.

This clone was observed a few times. The rearrangement links TRBV29-1 to TRBJ2-6; D gene unclear. Germline CDR1 reads SQVTM; CDR2 reads ANQGSEA. This CDR3 contains 15 residues. Between the trimmed V and J ends, which lost 3 bases and 0 bases, there was a span of 9 bases. CDR3 nucleotide sequence: TGCAGCGTTGATCTGGCCATCTCTGGGGCCAACGTCCTGACTTTC. Residues: CSVDLAISGANVLTF.

The chain links TRBV27 to TRBJ1-6; perhaps TRBD1 as D (5 bases). Per germline, CDR1 MNHEY and CDR2 SMNVEV (reference sequence). V shed 5 bases and J shed 5 bases, with 22 bases lying between them. There are 18 residues in the CDR3. The chain's CDR3 is CASSRNLGTSRDNSPLHF. Here the CDR3 DNA reads TGTGCCAGCAGTCGGAACTTAGGGACTTCGAGGGATAATTCACCCCTCCACTTT.

The chain carries TRBV5-1 and TRBJ2-5, with TRBD2 matching 8 bases. The CDR3 totals 15 residues. V gave up 4 bases and J gave up 1 base; unmatched junction bases: 6. The germline gives CDR1 SGHRS, CDR2 YFSETQ. The DNA of the CDR3 is TGCGCCAGCAGCGCGGGACTAGGGGGCCAAGAGACCCAGTACTTC. Translation gives CASSAGLGGQETQYF.

The genes are TRBV5-8 and TRBJ1-1, with TRBD1 as a possible D gene (6 bases). V shed 3 bases and J shed 4 bases, with 10 bases lying between them. The CDR3 is 13 residues long. CDR1 and CDR2 from the germline V gene are SGHTS and YDEGEE. This chain's CDR3 is CASSSDSTTEAFF. CDR3 DNA: TGTGCCAGCAGCTCGGACAGTACCACTGAAGCTTTCTTT.

The chain is built from TRBV11-2 and TRBJ2-7, with D tentatively TRBD2 (5 bases). The V gene's germline CDR1 is SGHAT and CDR2 FQNNGV. The length of the CDR3 is 14 residues. Trimming removed 5 bases at V and 2 bases at J, with 13 bases between. The chain's CDR3 is CASSAYEGAYEQYF. CDR3 bases: TGTGCCAGCAGCGCTTACGAGGGCGCCTACGAGCAGTACTTC.

The rearrangement joins TRBV2 to TRBJ1-2; 8 bases are a match to TRBD1. The ends lost 3 bases at V and 1 base at J; junction bases unmatched: 22. This CDR3 has 21 residues. Germline V CDR1 and CDR2: SNHLY, FYNNEI. CDR3 sequence: CASSEDSAGWTGFGVNYGYTF. DNA of the CDR3: TGTGCCAGCAGTGAGGATTCGGCCGGTTGGACAGGGTTTGGTGTTAACTATGGCTACACCTTC.

The V gene is TRBV24-1, the J gene TRBJ2-3, with TRBD1 identical over 7 bases. Germline trimming cut 2 bases from V and 0 bases from J; bases unmatched to any gene: 1. The CDR3 extends over 15 amino acids. From germline, CDR1 is KGHDR and CDR2 SFDVKD. DNA of the CDR3: TGTGCCACCAGTGATTACAGGGGTAGCACAGATACGCAGTATTTT. Residues: CATSDYRGSTDTQYF.